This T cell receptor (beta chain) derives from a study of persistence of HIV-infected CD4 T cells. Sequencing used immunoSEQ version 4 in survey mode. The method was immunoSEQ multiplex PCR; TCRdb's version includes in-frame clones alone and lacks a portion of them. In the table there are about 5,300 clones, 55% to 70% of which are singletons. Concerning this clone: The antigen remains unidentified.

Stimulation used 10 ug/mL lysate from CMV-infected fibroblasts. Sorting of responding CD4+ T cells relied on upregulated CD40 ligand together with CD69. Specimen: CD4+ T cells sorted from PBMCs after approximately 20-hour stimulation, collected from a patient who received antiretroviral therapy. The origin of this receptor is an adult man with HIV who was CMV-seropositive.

DNA of the CDR3: TGTGCCAGCAGCAAAGGACAGGGGGCTTCCGTATACGAGCAGTACTTC. It translates to CASSKGQGASVYEQYF. The chain combines TRBV5-6 with TRBJ2-7; 11 bases are a match to TRBD1. The CDR3 contains 16 residues. The germline V gene encodes CDR1 SGHDT and CDR2 YYEEEE. With V trimmed by 4 bases and J by 4 bases, 10 bases remained unmatched.